This T cell receptor (beta chain) was sequenced in a study of blood T cell repertoires in COVID-19. Study-level background: The United States, Italy and Spain provided the acute and convalescent COVID-19 samples. The analysed material was cDNA or gDNA that came from T cells, B-cell-depleted T cells, or PBMCs.

The repertoire was sequenced with immunoSEQ multiplex PCR; TCRdb's copy has only in-frame clones and lacks some. The sample includes tens of thousands of clones, 85% to 95% of them seen just once. Germline-derived CDR1 and CDR2 are SEHNR and FQNEAQ (reference sequence). The CDR3 has 17 amino acids. V lost 2 bases and J lost 5, with 20 bases in between. This TCR was sampled from a woman aged 55-75 years with active COVID-19. This rearrangement joins TRBV7-9 to TRBJ2-3, with TRBD2 as a possible D gene (5 bases). Sequences were obtained from peripheral blood. The CDR3 sequence is CASSLFVGAARKDTQYF. CDR3 coding DNA: TGTGCCAGCAGCTTATTTGTGGGAGCCGCCCGGAAAGATACGCAGTATTTT.